These 14 T cell receptor beta chains originate from one sample sequenced in a study of T-cell memory formation after mild COVID-19. Using its own MiXCR run on the 5' RACE reads, TCRdb lists one record per CDR3 protein. The sample lists about 260,000 distinct CDR3 sequences; approximately 8% were seen once. The sequencing input was PBMCs or a T cell subset sorted from them (not recorded which). All receptors come from a man aged 18 to 30 who had mild COVID-19 (a few samples of this study predate the infection). Cell type and time point are not known.

V usage is TRBV9 and J usage is TRBJ2-1; TRBD2 aligns across 9 bases. CDR1 and CDR2 (germline): SGDLS, YYNGEE. The CDR3 runs 16 residues. V trimming: 1 base; J trimming: 8 bases; junction bases outside the gene matches: 10. The DNA for the CDR3 is TGTGCCAGCAGCGTAATAGGTGCGGGGGGGCAAGATGAGCAGTTCTTC. This translates into CASSVIGAGGQDEQFF.

The rearrangement joins TRBV11-1 to TRBJ2-3; D tentatively fits TRBD1 or TRBD2 (5 bases each). Germline V gives CDR1 SGHAT, CDR2 FQDESV (reference sequence). Trimming took off 5 bases at V and 4 bases at J, with 13 bases between the two ends. The length of the CDR3 is 14 residues. Here the CDR3 DNA reads TGTGCCAGCAGCCTGGGGGTGCCCCCAGATACGCAGTATTTT. As protein: CASSLGVPPDTQYF.

This clonotype was observed a few times. CDR3 sequence: CASSRGGDGYTF. CDR3 nucleotides: TGTGCCAGCAGCAGGGGAGGGGATGGCTACACCTTC. The chain combines TRBV21-1 with TRBJ1-2. TRBV21-1 is reported as a pseudogene. CDR3 length: 12 residues.

This clonotype was picked up a small number of times. The chain carries TRBV6-2 or TRBV6-3 and TRBJ2-5, with TRBD1 identical over 9 bases. Looked up from germline, CDR1 is MNHEY and CDR2 is SVGEGT. CDR3 length: 16 residues. Trimming removed 8 bases from V and 10 bases from J; junction bases left unmatched: 20. The CDR3 loop reads CASLKAGTGTMTDQYF. CDR3 bases: TGTGCCAGCCTCAAGGCCGGGACAGGGACCATGACCGACCAGTACTTC.

The chain employs TRBV7-8 and TRBJ1-2, with a tentative D call TRBD1 (5 bases). Trimming cost V 1 base and J 3 bases, with 15 bases left between them. The length of the CDR3 is 16 residues. Germline V gene data show CDR1 as SGHVS and CDR2 as FQNEAQ. CDR3 nucleotides: TGTGCCAGCAGCTTAGGGTCAGGGATATGGGACTATGGCTACACCTTC. Translated, it gives CASSLGSGIWDYGYTF. The entire variable domain, with the rest obtained from reference TRBV7-8 and TRBJ1-2, is as follows: GAGVSQSPRYKVAKRGQDVALRCDPISGHVSLFWYQQALGQGPEFLTYFQNEAQLDKSGLPSDRFFAERPEGSVSTLKIQRTQQEDSAVYLCASSLGSGIWDYGYTFGSGTRLTVV.

This clonotype occurred many times. The CDR3 DNA is TGCGCCAGCAGCTTTTCTGACAACTCCAACCAAGAGACCCAGTACTTC. Amino acids: CASSFSDNSNQETQYF. The chain uses TRBV5-1 and TRBJ2-5; D is unresolved. Trimming took 2 bases from V and 0 from J, leaving 14 bases between them. CDR1 is SGHRS, CDR2 YFSETQ, per germline. The CDR3 has 16 amino acids.

Only a few counts were recorded for this clonotype. This chain connects TRBV7-2 to TRBJ1-6; tentatively, D is TRBD1 (5 bases). Trimming shortened V by 5 bases and J by 8 bases, and 19 bases separated the two germline ends. Germline loops: CDR1 SGHTA, CDR2 FQGNSA. This CDR3 is built from 16 residues. The CDR3: CASSPRQGGSDSPLHF. Written as DNA, the CDR3 is TGTGCCAGCAGCCCCCGGCAGGGCGGTTCTGATTCACCCCTCCACTTT. Supplemented by reference TRBV7-2 and TRBJ1-6, the full variable domain reads GAGVSQSPSNKVTEKGKDVELRCDPISGHTALYWYRQSLGQGLEFLIYFQGNSAPDKSGLPSDRFSAERTGGSVSTLTIQRTQQEDSAVYLCASSPRQGGSDSPLHFGNGTRLTVT.

The table lists this clonotype with many counts. This rearrangement joins TRBV6-5 to TRBJ2-2, with D possibly TRBD2 on 5 matching bases. The CDR3 runs to 13 residues. Trimming took off 6 bases at V and 5 bases at J, with 10 bases between the two ends. Looked up from germline, CDR1 is MNHEY and CDR2 is SVGAGI. The CDR3 coding sequence is TGTGCCAGCAGCATACTAGATACCGGGGAGCTGTTTTTT. It codes for CASSILDTGELFF.

This clonotype has more than one count but fewer than ten. The V and J genes are TRBV12-3 or TRBV12-4 and TRBJ1-2; D might be TRBD1 (5 bases). This CDR3 contains 13 residues. Trimming pared 6 bases from V and 7 bases from J, leaving 15 bases between. CDR3 sequence (DNA): TGTGCCAGCAGAACAGGACAAGGCGGTGGCTACACCTTC. Protein sequence: CASRTGQGGGYTF.

This clonotype was observed a few times. The rearrangement uses TRBV2 and TRBJ2-5; D is possibly TRBD1 (5 bases). V dropped 5 bases and J dropped 5 bases, with 18 bases sitting between them. The germline gives CDR1 SNHLY, CDR2 FYNNEI. The CDR3 runs to 15 residues. The DNA for the CDR3 is TGTGCCAGCAGTCTCCGGCCCGGCCCAGGGGAGACCCAGTACTTC. Translating it yields CASSLRPGPGETQYF.

V and J are TRBV20-1 and TRBJ1-4; D is undetermined. This CDR3 is built from 14 residues. V lost 1 base, J lost 8 bases, and 14 bases lay in between. Germline V CDR1 and CDR2: DFQATT, SNEGSKA (reference sequence). The CDR3 nucleotides read TGCAGTGCTAGAGGAGTGGGGAGTGGGGAAAAACTGTTTTTT. This encodes CSARGVGSGEKLFF.

This chain joins TRBV4-1 and TRBJ2-5; D gene ambiguous. Germline values: CDR1 MGHRA, CDR2 YSYEKL. Trimming took off 1 base at V and 5 bases at J, with 11 bases between the two ends. The CDR3 spans 14 residues. The CDR3 spells CASSQGRSLETQYF. The CDR3 DNA reads as TGCGCCAGCAGCCAAGGGCGTTCGTTGGAGACCCAGTACTTC.

The CDR3 DNA sequence: TGCAGTGCTAGTGAGGACACTGAAGCTTTCTTT. It is translated as CSASEDTEAFF. The chain has TRBV20-1 and TRBJ1-1; no clear D. Looked up from germline, CDR1 is DFQATT and CDR2 is SNEGSKA (reference sequence). This CDR3 spans 11 amino acids. With 3 bases removed from V and 3 bases from J, the gap between germline ends came to 5 bases.

V gene TRBV6-1 combines with J gene TRBJ2-7; 10 bases align to TRBD2. The V segment lost 6 bases and the J segment 6 bases; nucleotides outside the gene matches: 11. Germline V gene sequence: CDR1 MNHNS, CDR2 SASEGT. The CDR3 spans 15 residues. The CDR3 bases are TGTGCCAGCAGAATTGATAGCGGGGGGTCGTCCGAGCAGTACGTC. Translating gives CASRIDSGGSSEQYV.